The clone carrying this T cell receptor (beta chain) was observed a single time. Germline values: CDR1 MNHEY, CDR2 SMNVEV (reference sequence). V trimming: 6 bases; J trimming: 16 bases; junction bases outside the gene matches: 8. The CDR3 runs to 13 residues. This sample was included in a study of blood T cell repertoires in COVID-19. Study context: The samples span acute and convalescent COVID-19 from the United States, Italy and Spain. From T cells, B-cell-depleted T cells, or PBMCs came the material, which was cDNA or gDNA.

Study processing details: The assay estimated nucleated cells by amplifying reference gene primers. Clones were read by immunoSEQ multiplex PCR, and TCRdb kept only the in-frame ones, dropping some. D and trimming come from the DNA, and the V and J calls and clone size come from that table. The table records 250,000 to 300,000 clones, over 70% of them present only once. This sequence was found in a man of 80 years or more with acute or convalescent COVID-19. Sequences were obtained from peripheral blood. V is TRBV27 and J is TRBJ2-1, with TRBD2 matching over 14 bases. CDR3 sequence: CASRDGTSGSSFF. The CDR3 DNA reads as TGTGCCAGCAGGGACGGGACTAGCGGGAGTAGTTTCTTC.